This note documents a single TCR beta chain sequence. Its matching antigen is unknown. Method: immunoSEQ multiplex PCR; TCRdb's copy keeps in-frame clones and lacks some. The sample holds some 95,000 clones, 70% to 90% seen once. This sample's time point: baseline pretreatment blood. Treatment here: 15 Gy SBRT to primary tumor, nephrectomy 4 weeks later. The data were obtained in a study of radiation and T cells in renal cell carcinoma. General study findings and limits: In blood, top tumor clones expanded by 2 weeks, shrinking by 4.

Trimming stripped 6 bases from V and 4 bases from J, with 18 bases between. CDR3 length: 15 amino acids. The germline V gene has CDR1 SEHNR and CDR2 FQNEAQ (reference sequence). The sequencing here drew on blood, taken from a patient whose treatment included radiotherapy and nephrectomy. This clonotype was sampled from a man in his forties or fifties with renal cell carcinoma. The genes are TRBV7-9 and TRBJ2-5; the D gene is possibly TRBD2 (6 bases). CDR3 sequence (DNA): TGTGCCAGCAGTCCCGGGACTCCCCTCGGAGAGACCCAGTACTTC. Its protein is CASSPGTPLGETQYF.